Shown below are 31 T cell receptor beta chains from a single sample sequenced in a study of tumor-infiltrating lymphocytes in localized non-small cell lung cancer. Clones were read by immunoSEQ multiplex PCR, and TCRdb kept only the in-frame ones, dropping some. The sample includes about 12,000 clones, over 80% of them seen just once. The specimen was lung tumor tissue. The receptor source for this set is a human donor with non-small cell lung cancer.

The J gene is TRBJ2-5, the V gene TRBV12-5; TRBD2 is a possible D gene (6 bases). From germline, CDR1 is LGHNT and CDR2 FRNRAP. This CDR3 comprises 11 residues. The CDR3 sequence: CAAGLRETQYF. CDR3 nucleotide sequence: TGTGCCGCGGGGCTTCGGGAGACCCAGTACTTC. Supplemented by reference TRBV12-5 and TRBJ2-5, the full variable domain reads DARVTQTPRHKVTEMGQEVTMRCQPILGHNTVFWYRQTMMQGLELLAYFRNRAPLDDSGMPKDRFSAEMPDATLATLKIQPSEPRDSAVYFCAAGLRETQYFGPGTRLLVL.

This clone turned up a few times. The chain carries TRBV7-8 and TRBJ2-7; 10 nucleotides align to TRBD1. Looked up from germline, CDR1 is SGHVS and CDR2 is FQNEAQ. J lost 3 bases, V lost 0 bases, and 2 bases had no gene match. The CDR3 covers 15 residues. The CDR3 reads CASSLAGTGDYEQYF. CDR3 sequence (DNA): TGTGCCAGCAGCTTAGCCGGGACAGGGGACTACGAGCAGTACTTC.

V usage is TRBV19 and J usage is TRBJ2-3; 8 bases align to TRBD2. The CDR3 covers 15 residues. Germline trimming cut 6 bases from V and 4 bases from J; bases unmatched to any gene: 9. The germline V gene encodes CDR1 LNHDA and CDR2 SQIVND (reference sequence). Here the CDR3 reads CASRRGAQRADTQYF. The CDR3 DNA follows: TGTGCCAGTAGGCGGGGGGCCCAACGAGCAGATACGCAGTATTTT.

This sequence joins TRBV9 and TRBJ2-7; TRBD2 matches at 9 bases. The V segment lost 4 bases and the J segment 2 bases; nucleotides outside the gene matches: 4. The CDR3 extends over 14 amino acids. CDR1 and CDR2 from the germline V gene are SGDLS and YYNGEE. The CDR3 loop reads CASSPGLAAYEQYF. As DNA, the CDR3 is TGTGCCAGCAGCCCGGGACTAGCCGCCTACGAGCAGTACTTC. Full variable domain (missing parts from reference TRBV9 and TRBJ2-7): DSGVTQTPKHLITATGQRVTLRCSPRSGDLSVYWYQQSLDQGLQFLIQYYNGEERAKGNILERFSAQQFPDLHSELNLSSLELGDSALYFCASSPGLAAYEQYFGPGTRLTVT.

This clone was observed a single time. The rearrangement joins TRBV6-5 to TRBJ2-7, with 9 nucleotides matching TRBD1. The germline CDR1 and CDR2 sequences are MNHEY and SVGAGI. The CDR3 length is 15 residues. The V gene end was trimmed by 2 bases and the J gene end by 5 bases; junction bases not matched to a gene: 7. The CDR3 region has the DNA TGTGCCAGCAGTTACGGCGGGACAGGGAGCCACGAGCAGTACTTC. Amino acid sequence: CASSYGGTGSHEQYF.

This sequence joins TRBV10-3 and TRBJ2-7, with a possible D match to TRBD2 (6 bases). CDR1 ENHRY and CDR2 SYGVKD come from the germline V gene. The germline V and J ends were trimmed by 2 bases and 2 bases, with 19 bases remaining between them. The CDR3 is 17 amino acids. The CDR3 protein is CAISETSGGSLPYEQYF. The DNA for the CDR3 is TGTGCCATCAGTGAGACGTCCGGGGGAAGCCTACCCTACGAGCAGTACTTC.

The count of this clone is one. The J gene is TRBJ2-7, the V gene TRBV6-5; 7 nucleotides agree with TRBD1. The CDR3 is 15 amino acids. Germline CDR1 MNHEY, CDR2 SVGAGI. The junction had 7 bases not matched to a gene; V was cut back by 0 bases and J by 5 bases. CDR3 amino acids: CASSYSGVGGHEQYF. CDR3 coding DNA: TGTGCCAGCAGTTACTCTGGGGTAGGGGGCCACGAGCAGTACTTC.

V and J are TRBV19 and TRBJ1-1, with unresolved D. The germline CDR1 and CDR2 sequences are LNHDA and SQIVND (reference sequence). Trimming removed 5 bases at V and 0 bases at J, with 10 bases between. The CDR3 is 14 residues long. CDR3 coding DNA: TGTGCCAGTAGTCCAGACATTTTGAACACTGAAGCTTTCTTT. Protein: CASSPDILNTEAFF.

The chain uses TRBV6-5 and TRBJ1-1; D is unclear. The V and J ends lost 6 bases and 3 bases respectively, with 5 bases between them. Germline CDR1 and CDR2: MNHEY and SVGAGI. The CDR3 consists of 11 residues. Here the CDR3 reads CASSTYTEAFF. The CDR3 region has the DNA TGTGCCAGCAGCACTTACACTGAAGCTTTCTTT.

This sequence joins TRBV18 and TRBJ2-5; 8 nucleotides line up with TRBD2. V shed 2 bases, J shed 5 bases, and the junction held 4 bases outside the gene matches. CDR3 length equals 14 residues. Germline lookup yields CDR1 KGHSH and CDR2 LQKENI. This CDR3 reads CASSPGLARETQYF. DNA for the CDR3: TGTGCCAGCTCACCAGGACTAGCAAGGGAGACCCAGTACTTC.

This clone occurred once. The chain links TRBV19 to TRBJ1-2, with TRBD1 matching over 8 bases. The CDR3 is 15 residues long. Germline V gives CDR1 LNHDA, CDR2 SQIVND (reference sequence). The V gene end was trimmed by 6 bases and the J gene end by 2 bases; junction bases not matched to a gene: 8. CDR3 coding DNA: TGTGCCAGTAGCCACGGACAGGGCTGGAACTATGGCTACACCTTC. This encodes CASSHGQGWNYGYTF.

The chain carries TRBV6-1 and TRBJ1-4, with TRBD1 matching over 8 bases. The CDR3 length is 15 residues. Germline V gene data show CDR1 as MNHNS and CDR2 as SASEGT. Trimming cost V 6 bases and J 2 bases; bases outside gene matches: 5. The CDR3 spells CASRSQGGTNEKLFF. In nucleotides, the CDR3 is TGTGCCAGCAGATCACAGGGGGGGACTAATGAAAAACTGTTTTTT.

This clone was observed once. This chain joins TRBV5-1 and TRBJ1-1; no definite D call. The germline gives CDR1 SGHRS, CDR2 YFSETQ. CDR3 length equals 15 residues. V lost 5 bases and J lost 3, with 17 bases in between. Here the CDR3 DNA reads TGCGCCAGCAGGGTCACTCAGGTTGGGGACACTGAAGCTTTCTTT. It yields the protein CASRVTQVGDTEAFF.

This clone has a single count. In the same sample, other DNA sequences code for this CDR3. The gene calls are TRBV2 and TRBJ1-2; the D is unclear. V shed 8 bases and J shed 3 bases, with 7 bases lying between them. The CDR3 extends over 11 amino acids. The germline CDR1 and CDR2 sequences are SNHLY and FYNNEI. The CDR3 DNA is TGTGCCAGCGGAGGGCACTATGGCTACACCTTC. Translating gives CASGGHYGYTF.

A note on this clone: The sample carries other DNA sequences with the same CDR3. The rearrangement links TRBV30 to TRBJ1-6, with 8 bases lining up with TRBD1. V lost 0 bases to trimming and J lost 7 bases; unmatched junction nucleotides: 2. This CDR3 region has 14 residues. From germline, CDR1 is GTSNPN and CDR2 SVGIG (reference sequence). Written as DNA, the CDR3 is TGTGCCTGGAGTGTTACAGGGGGAAATTCACCCCTCCACTTT. Translating it yields CAWSVTGGNSPLHF.

This clone was detected a few times. The J gene is TRBJ2-7, the V gene TRBV11-3, with D tentatively TRBD2 (5 bases). The CDR3 is 15 residues long. Germline CDR1 and CDR2: SGHNT and YENEEA. The V end was cut by 1 base, the J end by 2 bases, with 12 bases between. The CDR3 spells CASSLVPGEAYEQYF. As DNA, the CDR3 is TGTGCCAGCAGCTTAGTCCCCGGGGAAGCCTACGAGCAGTACTTC.

V is TRBV7-9 and J is TRBJ1-4; the D is unclear. With 5 bases removed from V and 6 bases from J, the gap between germline ends came to 13 bases. The CDR3 spans 14 residues. Germline V gene sequence: CDR1 SEHNR, CDR2 FQNEAQ (reference sequence). The CDR3 loop reads CASSLDAEYEKLFF. In DNA form, the CDR3 reads TGTGCCAGCAGCCTGGATGCCGAGTATGAAAAACTGTTTTTT.

The chain uses TRBV27 and TRBJ2-2; D is undetermined. CDR1 MNHEY and CDR2 SMNVEV come from the germline V gene (reference sequence). Trimming took off 5 bases at V and 1 base at J, with 14 bases between the two ends. This CDR3 is built from 16 residues. In DNA, the CDR3 is TGTGCCAGCAGTCGGCCGACGATCATGAACACCGGGGAGCTGTTTTTT. Its protein is CASSRPTIMNTGELFF.

This rearrangement joins TRBV5-1 to TRBJ1-6; no firm D call. Per germline, CDR1 SGHRS and CDR2 YFSETQ. The germline V and J ends were trimmed by 0 bases and 7 bases, with 8 bases remaining between them. The CDR3 loop spans 14 amino acids. The CDR3 nucleotides are TGCGCCAGCAGCTTGGTAGGTGAGAATTCACCCCTCCACTTT. Translation: CASSLVGENSPLHF.

V is TRBV5-1 and J is TRBJ2-5; the D is unclear. CDR1 and CDR2 from the germline V gene are SGHRS and YFSETQ. The CDR3 sequence is 14 residues long. Trimming took off 3 bases at V and 3 bases at J, with 12 bases between the two ends. This chain's CDR3 is CASSSLTRKETQYF. Here the CDR3 DNA reads TGCGCCAGCAGCTCACTGACACGTAAAGAGACCCAGTACTTC. The full variable domain, its missing parts supplied by reference TRBV5-1 and TRBJ2-5, is KAGVTQTPRYLIKTRGQQVTLSCSPISGHRSVSWYQQTPGQGLQFLFEYFSETQRNKGNFPGRFSGRQFSNSRSEMNVSTLELGDSALYLCASSSLTRKETQYFGPGTRLLVL.

The chain links TRBV29-1 to TRBJ2-1, with D tentatively TRBD1 (5 bases). V shed 4 bases and J shed 6 bases, with 10 bases lying between them. Germline-derived CDR1 and CDR2 are SQVTM and ANQGSEA. There are 12 residues in the CDR3. The CDR3 sequence is CSVGQRSNEQFF. Here the CDR3 DNA reads TGCAGCGTTGGACAGCGTTCCAATGAGCAGTTCTTC.

The chain uses TRBV27 and TRBJ1-5; 8 nucleotides match TRBD1. Germline-derived CDR1 and CDR2 are MNHEY and SMNVEV (reference sequence). This CDR3 has 15 residues. V shed 3 bases, J shed 2 bases, and the junction held 3 bases outside the gene matches. DNA for the CDR3: TGTGCCAGCAGTTTGACAGGGGTAGGCAATCAGCCCCAGCATTTT. Protein product: CASSLTGVGNQPQHF.

The V call is TRBV5-6, the J call TRBJ2-5; 8 nucleotides match TRBD2. CDR3 length: 18 residues. CDR1 is SGHDT and CDR2 is YYEEEE in the germline V gene. The J segment lost 4 bases and the V segment lost 4 bases, leaving 18 bases of the junction unmatched. CDR3 region: CASSPKPKRGRRRETQYF. The CDR3 DNA reads TGTGCCAGCAGCCCTAAACCCAAGCGGGGGCGTAGGAGAGAGACCCAGTACTTC.

This clone has just one count. The V and J genes are TRBV11-3 and TRBJ2-3; D gene unclear. The CDR3 spans 14 residues. V gave up 5 bases and J gave up 2 bases, with 11 bases separating them. Germline assignment: CDR1 SGHNT and CDR2 YENEEA. CDR3 residues: CASSPTLSTDTQYF. DNA of the CDR3: TGTGCCAGCAGCCCTACACTGTCCACAGATACGCAGTATTTT.

Within the sample, this clone is large (0.1 to 1%). The chain recombines TRBV7-9 with TRBJ2-1; TRBD2 is a possible D gene (5 bases). This CDR3 has 15 amino acids. V shed 3 bases and J shed 6 bases, with 15 bases lying between them. Germline assignment: CDR1 SEHNR and CDR2 FQNEAQ (reference sequence). CDR3 bases: TGTGCCAGCAGCTTCAGTCTGTCAGAGGGCAATGAGCAGTTCTTC. Its protein product is CASSFSLSEGNEQFF.

This rearrangement joins TRBV19 to TRBJ1-2; 8 bases fit TRBD1. J lost 3 bases, V lost 7 bases, and 13 bases had no gene match. CDR1 is LNHDA and CDR2 is SQIVND in the germline V gene (reference sequence). The CDR3 sequence is 16 residues long. CDR3 loop: CASTHRGGRSDYGYTF. The CDR3 DNA is TGTGCCAGTACCCACAGGGGGGGTAGATCGGACTATGGCTACACCTTC.

This chain joins TRBV5-1 and TRBJ1-1; D is undetermined. Germline V lookup: CDR1 SGHRS, CDR2 YFSETQ. V was trimmed by 0 bases and J by 1 base, leaving 7 bases between them. The CDR3 is made up of 14 amino acids. The CDR3 region has the DNA TGCGCCAGCAGCTTGGCCCCGGCGAACACTGAAGCTTTCTTT. Translation gives CASSLAPANTEAFF.

V usage is TRBV7-8 and J usage is TRBJ1-1; TRBD1 might be the D (5 bases). Germline V gives CDR1 SGHVS, CDR2 FQNEAQ. The CDR3 covers 16 residues. Trimming stripped 2 bases from V and 1 base from J, with 14 bases between. CDR3 in DNA: TGTGCCAGCAGCTTAATGGGGGGACTCGCGAACACTGAAGCTTTCTTT. Its protein product is CASSLMGGLANTEAFF.

The chain links TRBV5-5 to TRBJ1-2, with no clear D. The CDR3 extends over 15 amino acids. Germline CDR1 reads SGHKS; CDR2 reads YYEKEE (reference sequence). V lost 0 bases, J lost 2 bases, and 11 bases lay in between. The CDR3 region has the DNA TGTGCCAGCAGCTTGGTGCCTACTGACAACTATGGCTACACCTTC. Its protein is CASSLVPTDNYGYTF.

The CDR3 DNA is TGTGCCAGCAGTTTCCGCGGCCAGGGGAGCTCCTACGAGCAGTACTTC. Translating gives CASSFRGQGSSYEQYF. V is TRBV6-5 and J is TRBJ2-7; the D gene is possibly TRBD1 (6 bases). Germline V gene lookup returns CDR1 MNHEY and CDR2 SVGAGI. V shed 4 bases and J shed 0 bases, with 16 bases lying between them. CDR3 size: 16 residues.

This clone was counted a few times. The chain recombines TRBV6-5 with TRBJ2-3; D not resolved. Germline assignment: CDR1 MNHEY and CDR2 SVGAGI. V was shortened by 2 bases and J by 4 bases, with 1 base between the two germline ends. The CDR3 has 11 residues. CDR3: CASSYADTQYF. CDR3 DNA sequence: TGTGCCAGCAGTTACGCAGATACGCAGTATTTT.